Below, 20 T cell receptor beta chains from the same sample are listed, as sequenced in a study of T cells and Merkel cell carcinoma outcomes. TCRdb keeps only in-frame clones here, not all; method: immunoSEQ multiplex PCR. Counted here are 15,000 or so clones, 80% to 90% occurring once; the ten biggest clones make up 7.9%. The sample consisted of tumor tissue from Merkel cell carcinoma. These receptors came from a human donor with Merkel cell carcinoma.

The chain recombines TRBV2 with TRBJ1-4; D unresolved. The germline V and J ends were trimmed by 8 bases and 9 bases, with 13 bases remaining between them. The CDR3 is 12 amino acids. Germline V gives CDR1 SNHLY, CDR2 FYNNEI. The CDR3 DNA follows: TGTGCCAGCTCCATCGGAGGGCAAAAACTGTTTTTT. This translates into CASSIGGQKLFF.

The genes are TRBV5-6 and TRBJ1-3, with D perhaps matching TRBD1 (6 bases). The V end was cut by 0 bases, the J end by 11 bases, with 15 bases between. This CDR3 has 14 amino acids. The germline gives CDR1 SGHDT, CDR2 YYEEEE. Here the CDR3 reads CASSLDRTDNSIYF. The CDR3 DNA reads as TGTGCCAGCAGCTTGGATCGGACAGACAATTCCATATATTTT. The variable domain in full, with the rest retrieved from reference TRBV5-6 and TRBJ1-3, is DAGVTQSPTHLIKTRGQQVTLRCSPKSGHDTVSWYQQALGQGPQFIFQYYEEEERQRGNFPDRFSGHQFPNYSSELNVNALLLGDSALYLCASSLDRTDNSIYFGEGSWLTVV.

Regarding this clone: One end of the junction varies from germline; a read error may be responsible. The sample carries other DNA sequences with the same CDR3. This chain links TRBV5-1 with TRBJ1-1; 7 nucleotides line up with TRBD1. The CDR3 has 17 residues. Germline CDR1 reads SGHRS; CDR2 reads YFSETQ. The CDR3 DNA reads as TGCGCTAGCAGCTTTACCCTAGGGGGCGGAGTGAACACTGAAGCTTTCTTT. Protein sequence: CASSFTLGGGVNTEAFF.

As for this clone: Other DNA sequences in the sample encode the same CDR3. In DNA, the CDR3 is TGTGCCAGCAGCGTAGGCGGGGATTCCTACGAGCAGTACTTC. Translating it yields CASSVGGDSYEQYF. The chain carries TRBV9 and TRBJ2-7; D is possibly TRBD2 (6 bases). The CDR3 loop spans 14 amino acids. The ends were cut back, 0 bases at V and 1 base at J, with 8 bases in the middle. The germline V gene encodes CDR1 SGDLS and CDR2 YYNGEE.

Worth noting for this clone: The identical CDR3 is also encoded by other nucleotide sequences in the sample. V is TRBV19 and J is TRBJ1-5, with D tentatively TRBD1 (6 bases). Per germline, CDR1 LNHDA and CDR2 SQIVND (reference sequence). This CDR3 comprises 14 residues. Trimming took off 6 bases at V and 5 bases at J, with 14 bases between the two ends. DNA for the CDR3: TGTGCCAGTAGCCTACAGGGAGTCGATCAGCCCCAGCATTTT. Protein sequence: CASSLQGVDQPQHF.

This rearrangement joins TRBV6-5 to TRBJ2-7; 9 nucleotides agree with TRBD2. The V gene's germline CDR1 is MNHEY and CDR2 SVGAGI. J gave up 0 bases and V 4 bases, and 7 bases lay outside the gene matches. This CDR3 has 16 residues. The CDR3 loop reads CASSSTSGGSSYEQYF. Here the CDR3 DNA reads TGTGCCAGCAGTTCCACGAGCGGGGGGAGCTCCTACGAGCAGTACTTC.

The chain employs TRBV11-2 and TRBJ1-2, with D hard to call. CDR3 length: 15 amino acids. V was shortened by 5 bases and J by 2 bases, with 15 bases between the two germline ends. Germline V lookup: CDR1 SGHAT, CDR2 FQNNGV. The CDR3: CASSPDVGGNYGYTF. In DNA form, the CDR3 reads TGTGCCAGCAGCCCAGACGTGGGAGGCAACTATGGCTACACCTTC.

This rearrangement joins TRBV21-1 to TRBJ2-1; the table calls TRBD1, which could not be checked here. TRBV21-1 is recorded as a pseudogene. This CDR3 has 14 residues. CDR3 sequence reads: CASSFKDSYNEQFF. In nucleotides, the CDR3 is TGTGCCAGCAGCTTTAAGGACAGCTACAATGAGCAGTTCTTC.

In regard to this clone: One end of the junction fails to match germline, which may point to a read error. The rearrangement links TRBV6-1 to TRBJ1-1; 7 bases are shared with TRBD1. Germline-derived CDR1 and CDR2 are MNHNS and SASEGT. This CDR3 contains 15 residues. The CDR3 bases are TGTGCCAGCAGTGAAGTTGAGGGACAGAACACTAAAGCTTTCTTT. Its translation: CASSEVEGQNTKAFF.

The chain carries TRBV30 and TRBJ2-7; D may be TRBD2 (7 bases). The CDR3 runs to 15 residues. The V and J ends lost 4 bases and 4 bases respectively, with 20 bases between them. Germline V gives CDR1 GTSNPN, CDR2 SVGIG (reference sequence). The CDR3 spells CAWTRTQGGGYEQYF. The CDR3 region has the DNA TGTGCCTGGACCAGGACCCAGGGAGGGGGTTACGAGCAGTACTTC.

Here the CDR3 reads CAISPDRGNTEAFF. In DNA form, the CDR3 reads TGTGCCATCAGTCCCGATAGAGGGAACACTGAAGCTTTCTTT. This chain connects TRBV10-3 to TRBJ1-1; the D is unclear. Germline V gene data show CDR1 as ENHRY and CDR2 as SYGVKD. V lost 5 bases to trimming and J lost 1 base, with 11 bases between them. This CDR3 region has 14 residues.

This rearrangement joins TRBV28 to TRBJ2-6; 8 bases fit TRBD1. CDR3 length: 17 residues. Unmatched junction bases numbered 7, after V lost 6 bases and J lost 0 bases. Germline V gene sequence: CDR1 MDHEN, CDR2 SYDVKM. CDR3 residues: CASSSTGTGSGANVLTF. CDR3 DNA: TGTGCCAGCAGCTCCACCGGGACAGGCTCTGGGGCCAACGTCCTGACTTTC.

On this clone: The same CDR3 also results from other DNA sequences found in this sample. The chain is built from TRBV9 and TRBJ2-5, with D uncertain. Trimming took 0 bases from V and 2 from J, leaving 11 bases between them. Germline V gene data show CDR1 as SGDLS and CDR2 as YYNGEE. The CDR3 has 15 amino acids. The CDR3 sequence: CASSVGLGQQETQYF. The CDR3 nucleotides read TGTGCCAGCAGCGTAGGTTTAGGGCAGCAAGAGACCCAGTACTTC.

V is TRBV29-1 and J is TRBJ2-2; tentative D call: TRBD1 (6 bases). V lost 2 bases and J lost 5, with 9 bases in between. CDR3 length equals 13 residues. Germline V lookup: CDR1 SQVTM, CDR2 ANQGSEA. The CDR3 DNA is TGCAGCGTTGAAAGCCAGGGGACCGGGGAGCTGTTTTTT. Translated: CSVESQGTGELFF.

The chain couples TRBV13 to TRBJ2-3; D may be TRBD1 or TRBD2 (5 bases each). Trimming removed 0 bases at V and 5 bases at J, with 15 bases between. The CDR3 is 16 amino acids. Germline lookup yields CDR1 PRHDT and CDR2 FYEKMQ (reference sequence). DNA for the CDR3: TGTGCCAGCAGCTTAGGCCAGTGGGGGTTAGAAGATACGCAGTATTTT. Its protein product is CASSLGQWGLEDTQYF.

This clone has a handful of counts. The rearrangement uses TRBV5-6 and TRBJ1-1, with D unresolved. Germline CDR1 SGHDT, CDR2 YYEEEE. CDR3 length equals 12 residues. V dropped 3 bases and J dropped 1 base, with 4 bases sitting between them. The CDR3 loop is CASSWQNTEAFF. CDR3 sequence (DNA): TGTGCCAGCAGCTGGCAGAACACTGAAGCTTTCTTT.

This chain connects TRBV6-5 to TRBJ2-5; tentatively, D is TRBD1 or TRBD2 (5 bases each). The DNA end is more similar to TRBJ2-7, so the J call may be wrong. CDR3 length equals 14 residues. Germline values: CDR1 MNHEY, CDR2 SVGAGI. The DNA for the CDR3 is TGTGCCACTCAGGTGGGGACGGGGAAGAACGAGCAGTACTTC. Encoded protein: CATQVGTGKNEQYF.

CDR3 coding DNA: TGTGCCAGCAGTGAAGAGCGGGTGGGCACTGAAGCTTTCTTT. It is translated as CASSEERVGTEAFF. The V gene is TRBV2, the J gene TRBJ1-1; no clear D. CDR3 size: 14 residues. Germline-derived CDR1 and CDR2 are SNHLY and FYNNEI. Between the trimmed V and J ends, which lost 1 base and 4 bases, there was a span of 10 bases.

The chain carries TRBV7-6 and TRBJ2-7; 9 nucleotides line up with TRBD1. Germline assignment: CDR1 SGHVS and CDR2 FNYEAQ. After removal of 3 bases from V and 0 bases from J, the junction contained 3 bases not matched to a gene. The CDR3 extends over 15 amino acids. The CDR3 loop is CASSLGDRDSYEQYF. The CDR3 DNA sequence: TGTGCCAGCAGCTTGGGGGACAGGGACTCCTACGAGCAGTACTTC.

The genes are TRBV27 and TRBJ2-2; no clear D gene. The CDR3 has 16 residues. Germline CDR1 reads MNHEY; CDR2 reads SMNVEV (reference sequence). V lost 7 bases and J lost 1, with 16 bases in between. In DNA form, the CDR3 reads TGTGCCAGCACCATTAAAGTCACCCAGAACACCGGGGAGCTGTTTTTT. The encoded protein is CASTIKVTQNTGELFF.